The clone carrying this TCR beta chain was counted at least ten times. Its specificity is unknown. A CD8+CD4-CCR7+CD45RA+ phenotype served as the sorting definition for naive CD8 T cells. As previously described, bulk TCR libraries were made using listed TCR primers. Via MiXCR, TCRdb re-called the PCR reads, giving one row per CDR3 protein. The sample has about 640,000 distinct CDR3 sequences; 15% to 20% are singletons. This sample is part of a study of molecular identifiers for immune sequencing clone quantification. Study results and limitations: Clones that exceeded 20 RNA copies held over 97% of effector molecules, yet under 1% in naive cells.

The CDR3 is 15 residues long. Trimming took 0 bases from V and 0 from J, leaving 10 bases between them. Germline V gene sequence: CDR1 DFQATT, CDR2 SNEGSKA (reference sequence). The TCR comes from a human donor in good health. Some libraries in this study had Jurkat cell RNA spiked in. V gene TRBV20-1 combines with J gene TRBJ2-3; possible D gene TRBD2, 6 bases. What was sequenced was naive CD8+ T cells from blood, with Jurkat cell RNA spiked in. Regarding subset: FACS-sorted CD8+CD4-CCR7+CD45RA+ naive T cells. The CDR3 DNA sequence: TGCAGTGCTAGAGATTCCCGGGAGAGCACAGATACGCAGTATTTT. This codes for CSARDSRESTDTQYF.